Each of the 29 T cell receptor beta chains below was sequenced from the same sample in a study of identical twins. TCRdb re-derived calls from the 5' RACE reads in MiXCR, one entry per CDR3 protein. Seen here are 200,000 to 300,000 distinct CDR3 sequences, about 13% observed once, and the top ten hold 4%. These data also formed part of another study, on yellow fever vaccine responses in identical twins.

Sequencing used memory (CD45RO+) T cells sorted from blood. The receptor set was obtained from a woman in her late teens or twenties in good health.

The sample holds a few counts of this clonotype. CDR3 in DNA: TGTGCCAGCAGCCGGGGGTTCTGGACGACTAACTATGGCTACACCTTC. As protein: CASSRGFWTTNYGYTF. The chain employs TRBV11-2 and TRBJ1-2; TRBD1 is a possible D gene (5 bases). This CDR3 is built from 16 residues. Trimming took off 5 bases at V and 0 bases at J, with 16 bases between the two ends. CDR1 is SGHAT, CDR2 FQNNGV, per germline.

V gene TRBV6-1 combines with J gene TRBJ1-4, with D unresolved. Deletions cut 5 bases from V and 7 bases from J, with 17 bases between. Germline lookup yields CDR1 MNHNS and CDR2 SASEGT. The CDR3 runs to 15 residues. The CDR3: CASSPAAKALEKLFF. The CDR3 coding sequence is TGTGCCAGCAGTCCAGCGGCCAAGGCTCTTGAAAAACTGTTTTTT.

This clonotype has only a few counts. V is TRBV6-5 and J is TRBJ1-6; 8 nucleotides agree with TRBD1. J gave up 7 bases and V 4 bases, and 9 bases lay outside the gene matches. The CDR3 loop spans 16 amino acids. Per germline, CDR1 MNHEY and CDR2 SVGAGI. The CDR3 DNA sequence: TGTGCCAGCAGTTCAAACAGGGGGGGAGGCAATTCACCCCTCCACTTT. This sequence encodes CASSSNRGGGNSPLHF.

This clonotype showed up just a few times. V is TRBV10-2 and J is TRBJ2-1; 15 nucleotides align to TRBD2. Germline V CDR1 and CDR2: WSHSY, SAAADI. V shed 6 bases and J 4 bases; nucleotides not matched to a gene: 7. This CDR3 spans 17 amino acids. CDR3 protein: CASRNSGTSGRYNEQFF. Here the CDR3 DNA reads TGCGCCAGCAGGAATTCTGGGACTAGCGGGAGGTACAATGAGCAGTTCTTC.

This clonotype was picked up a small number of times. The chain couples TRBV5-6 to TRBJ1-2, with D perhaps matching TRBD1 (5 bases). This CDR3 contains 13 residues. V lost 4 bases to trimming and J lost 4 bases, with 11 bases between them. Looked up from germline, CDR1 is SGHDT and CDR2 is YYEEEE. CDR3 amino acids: CASSQGTFYGYTF. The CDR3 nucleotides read TGTGCCAGCAGCCAGGGTACTTTCTATGGCTACACCTTC.

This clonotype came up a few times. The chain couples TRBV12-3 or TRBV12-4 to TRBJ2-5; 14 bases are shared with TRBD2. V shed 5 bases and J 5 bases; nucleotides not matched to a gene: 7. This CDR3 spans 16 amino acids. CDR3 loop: CASSLGLAGAGETQYF. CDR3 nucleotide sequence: TGTGCCAGCAGTCTGGGACTAGCGGGAGCGGGGGAGACCCAGTACTTC.

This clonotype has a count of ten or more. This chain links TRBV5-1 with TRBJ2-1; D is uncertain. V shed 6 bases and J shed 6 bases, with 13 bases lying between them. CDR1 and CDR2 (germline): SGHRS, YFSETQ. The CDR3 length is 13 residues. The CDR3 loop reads CASTPLVGNEQFF. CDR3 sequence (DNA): TGCGCCAGCACCCCTTTGGTAGGCAATGAGCAGTTCTTC.

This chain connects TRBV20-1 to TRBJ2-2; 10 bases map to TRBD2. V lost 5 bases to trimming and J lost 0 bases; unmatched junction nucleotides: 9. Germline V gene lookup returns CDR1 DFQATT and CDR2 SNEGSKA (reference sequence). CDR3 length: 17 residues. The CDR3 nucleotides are TGCAGTGCTGTGAAGCGGGGGGGGACCTCGAACACCGGGGAGCTGTTTTTT. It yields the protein CSAVKRGGTSNTGELFF.

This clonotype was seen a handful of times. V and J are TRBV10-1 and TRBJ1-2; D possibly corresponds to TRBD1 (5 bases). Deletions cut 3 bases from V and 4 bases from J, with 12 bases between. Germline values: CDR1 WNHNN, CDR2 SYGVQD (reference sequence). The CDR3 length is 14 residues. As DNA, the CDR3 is TGCGCCAGCAGTGATACAGGTTGGAGCTATGGCTACACCTTC. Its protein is CASSDTGWSYGYTF.

Here the CDR3 reads CASSEVVPRWGEQFF. Written as DNA, the CDR3 is TGTGCCAGCAGTGAGGTGGTACCTCGGTGGGGTGAGCAGTTCTTC. The rearrangement uses TRBV6-1 and TRBJ2-1; D is unclear. Trimming took off 3 bases at V and 9 bases at J, with 18 bases between the two ends. CDR1 MNHNS and CDR2 SASEGT come from the germline V gene. This CDR3 contains 15 residues.

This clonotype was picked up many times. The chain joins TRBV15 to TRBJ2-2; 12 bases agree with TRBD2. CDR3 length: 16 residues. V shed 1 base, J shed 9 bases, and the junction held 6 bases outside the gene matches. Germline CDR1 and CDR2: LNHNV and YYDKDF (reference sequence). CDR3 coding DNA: TGTGCCACCAGCAGAGGGGGACTAGCGGGTCCCAGGGAGCTGTTTTTT. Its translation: CATSRGGLAGPRELFF.

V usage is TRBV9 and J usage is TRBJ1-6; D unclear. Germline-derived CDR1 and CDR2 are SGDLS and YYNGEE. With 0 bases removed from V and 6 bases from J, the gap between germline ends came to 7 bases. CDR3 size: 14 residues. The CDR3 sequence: CASSVEGSNSPLHF. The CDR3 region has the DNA TGTGCCAGCAGCGTAGAGGGCAGTAATTCACCCCTCCACTTT.

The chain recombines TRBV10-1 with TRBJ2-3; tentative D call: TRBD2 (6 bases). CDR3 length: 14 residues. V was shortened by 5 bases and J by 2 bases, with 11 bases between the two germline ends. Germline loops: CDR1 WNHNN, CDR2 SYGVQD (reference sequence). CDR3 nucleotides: TGCGCCAGCAGTAAGGACTACAACACAGATACGCAGTATTTT. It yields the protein CASSKDYNTDTQYF.

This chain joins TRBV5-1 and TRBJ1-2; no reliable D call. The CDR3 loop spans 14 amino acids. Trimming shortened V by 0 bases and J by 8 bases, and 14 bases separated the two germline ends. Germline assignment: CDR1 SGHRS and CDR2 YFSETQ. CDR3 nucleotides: TGCGCCAGCAGCTTGGATAGTGGCTCTCGCGGCTACACCTTC. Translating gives CASSLDSGSRGYTF.

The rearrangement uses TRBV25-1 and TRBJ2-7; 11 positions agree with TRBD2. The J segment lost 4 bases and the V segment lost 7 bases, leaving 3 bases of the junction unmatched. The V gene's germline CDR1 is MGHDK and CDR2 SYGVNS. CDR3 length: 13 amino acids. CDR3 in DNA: TGTGCCAGCACATCTAGCGGGAGGTACGAGCAGTACTTC. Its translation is CASTSSGRYEQYF.

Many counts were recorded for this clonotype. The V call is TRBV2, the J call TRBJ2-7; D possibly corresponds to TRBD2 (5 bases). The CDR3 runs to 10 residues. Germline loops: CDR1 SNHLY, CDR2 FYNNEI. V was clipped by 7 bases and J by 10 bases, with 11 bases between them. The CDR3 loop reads CASNGELQYF. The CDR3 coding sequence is TGTGCCAGCAATGGGGAGCTCCAGTACTTC.

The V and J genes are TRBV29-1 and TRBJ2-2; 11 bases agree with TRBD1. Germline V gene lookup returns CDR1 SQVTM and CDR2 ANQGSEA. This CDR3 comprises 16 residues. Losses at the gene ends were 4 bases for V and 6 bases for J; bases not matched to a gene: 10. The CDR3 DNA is TGCAGCGTTGCCCCGCTCGGGACAGGGGGGGCCGGGGAGCTGTTTTTT. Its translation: CSVAPLGTGGAGELFF.

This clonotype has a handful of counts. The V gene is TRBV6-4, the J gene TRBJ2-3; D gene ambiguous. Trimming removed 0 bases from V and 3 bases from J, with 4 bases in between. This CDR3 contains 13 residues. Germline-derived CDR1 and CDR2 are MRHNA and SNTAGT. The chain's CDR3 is CASSDSTTDTQYF. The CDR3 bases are TGTGCCAGCAGTGACTCGACGACAGATACGCAGTATTTT.

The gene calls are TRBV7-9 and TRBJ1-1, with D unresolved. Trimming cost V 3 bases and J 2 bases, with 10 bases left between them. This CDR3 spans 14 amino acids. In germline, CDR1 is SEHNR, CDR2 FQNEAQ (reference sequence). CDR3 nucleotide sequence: TGTGCCAGCAGCTTTGGGCAGAAAAACACTGAAGCTTTCTTT. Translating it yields CASSFGQKNTEAFF.

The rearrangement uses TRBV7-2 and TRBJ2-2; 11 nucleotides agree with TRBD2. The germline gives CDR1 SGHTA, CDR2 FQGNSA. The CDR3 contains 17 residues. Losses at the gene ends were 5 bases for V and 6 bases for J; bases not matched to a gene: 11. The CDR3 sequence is CASSVLAGVGLAGELFF. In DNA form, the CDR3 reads TGTGCCAGCAGCGTACTAGCGGGAGTTGGTCTGGCCGGGGAGCTGTTTTTT.

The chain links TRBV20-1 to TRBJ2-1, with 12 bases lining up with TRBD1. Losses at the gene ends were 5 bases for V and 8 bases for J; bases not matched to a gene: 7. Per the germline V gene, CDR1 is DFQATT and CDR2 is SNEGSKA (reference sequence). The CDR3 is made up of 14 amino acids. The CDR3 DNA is TGCAGTGCTCTTCCCGGGACAGGGGGCTATGAGCAGTTCTTC. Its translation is CSALPGTGGYEQFF.

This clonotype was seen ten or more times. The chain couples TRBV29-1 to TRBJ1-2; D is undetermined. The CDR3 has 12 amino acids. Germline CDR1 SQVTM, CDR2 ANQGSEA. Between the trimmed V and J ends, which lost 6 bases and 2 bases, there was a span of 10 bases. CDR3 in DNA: TGCAGCGTCGTCGGGCAGAACTATGGCTACACCTTC. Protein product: CSVVGQNYGYTF. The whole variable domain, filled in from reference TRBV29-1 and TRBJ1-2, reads SAVISQKPSRDICQRGTSLTIQCQVDSQVTMMFWYRQQPGQSLTLIATANQGSEATYESGFVIDKFPISRPNLTFSTLTVSNMSPEDSSIYLCSVVGQNYGYTFGSGTRLTVV.

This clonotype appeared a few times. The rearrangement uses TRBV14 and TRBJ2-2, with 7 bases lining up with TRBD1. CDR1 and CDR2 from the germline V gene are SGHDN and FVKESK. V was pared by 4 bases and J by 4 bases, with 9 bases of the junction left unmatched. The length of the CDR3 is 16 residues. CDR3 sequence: CASSLRTGAGTGELFF. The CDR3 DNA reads TGTGCCAGCAGCCTCCGGACAGGCGCCGGCACCGGGGAGCTGTTTTTT.

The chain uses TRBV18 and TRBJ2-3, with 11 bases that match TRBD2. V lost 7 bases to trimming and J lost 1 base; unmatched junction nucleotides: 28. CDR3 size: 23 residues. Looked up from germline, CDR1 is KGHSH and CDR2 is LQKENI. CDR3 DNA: TGTGCCAGCTTCGTCCACCAGGGAATCGTTAGCGGGAGGGCCTTAACTCGCACAGATACGCAGTATTTT. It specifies CASFVHQGIVSGRALTRTDTQYF.

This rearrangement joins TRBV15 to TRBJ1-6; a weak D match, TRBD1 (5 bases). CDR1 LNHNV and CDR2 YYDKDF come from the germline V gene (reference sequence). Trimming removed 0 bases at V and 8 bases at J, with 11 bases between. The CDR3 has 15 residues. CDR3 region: CATSREGRADSPLHF. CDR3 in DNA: TGTGCCACCAGCAGAGAAGGCAGGGCGGATTCACCCCTCCACTTT.

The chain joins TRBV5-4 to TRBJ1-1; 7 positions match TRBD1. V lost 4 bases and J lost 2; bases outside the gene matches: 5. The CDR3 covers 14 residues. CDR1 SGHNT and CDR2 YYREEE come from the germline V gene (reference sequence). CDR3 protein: CASSIWTGNTEAFF. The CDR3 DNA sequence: TGTGCCAGCAGCATTTGGACAGGTAACACTGAAGCTTTCTTT.

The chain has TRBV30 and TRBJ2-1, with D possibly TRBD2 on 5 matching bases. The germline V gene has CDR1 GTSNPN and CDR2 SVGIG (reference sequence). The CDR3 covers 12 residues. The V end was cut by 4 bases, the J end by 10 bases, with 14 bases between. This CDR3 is CAWNSAPSEQFF. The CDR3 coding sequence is TGTGCCTGGAATAGCGCGCCAAGCGAGCAGTTCTTC.

CDR3 amino acids: CASGRGTYNEQFF. The CDR3 DNA is TGTGCCAGTGGCAGGGGTACCTACAATGAGCAGTTCTTC. The V and J genes are TRBV7-2 and TRBJ2-1, with TRBD1 as a possible D gene (6 bases). V was clipped by 9 bases and J by 2 bases, with 11 bases between them. In germline, CDR1 is SGHTA, CDR2 FQGNSA. The CDR3 is made up of 13 amino acids.

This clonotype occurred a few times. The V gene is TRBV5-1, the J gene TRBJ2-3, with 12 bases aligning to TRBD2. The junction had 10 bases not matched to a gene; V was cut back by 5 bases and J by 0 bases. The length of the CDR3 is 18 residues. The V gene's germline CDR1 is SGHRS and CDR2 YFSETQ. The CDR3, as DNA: TGCGCCAGCAGAGTCGGACTAGCGGGGCGACTTAGCACAGATACGCAGTATTTT. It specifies CASRVGLAGRLSTDTQYF.